This T cell receptor beta chain was captured by sequencing in a study of shared clonotypes between healthy human individuals. For this clone: Its antigen remains unidentified.

General study results and limits: Owing to a small donor count, the genetic and exposure-history diversity represented was limited.

Loaded into unsorted PBMC replicate PCRs was about 300 ng DNA, 25,000 to 30,000 T cell genomes. Here immunoSEQ multiplex PCR was the method, and the copy in TCRdb shows in-frame clones only, minus some. The sample has more than 450,000 clones, approximately 85% seen once. This sequence was found in a woman aged 40 to 50 in good health. Some clones in this sample may be carry-over from other donors' samples. Source material: PBMCs.

CDR3 sequence (DNA): TGTGCCAGCAGCGTAGCCGTCGGGACAGCACACCAAGAGACCCAGTACTTC. It specifies CASSVAVGTAHQETQYF. The chain has TRBV9 and TRBJ2-5; 7 positions match TRBD1. V shed 0 bases and J 0 bases; nucleotides not matched to a gene: 8. There are 17 residues in the CDR3. Germline V gene lookup returns CDR1 SGDLS and CDR2 YYNGEE.